Below, 5 T cell receptor beta chains from the same sample are listed, as sequenced in a study of T cell repertoires in cytomegalovirus infection (dated by TCRdb to about 2019). These TCRs are of unknown antigen specificity. Sequenced using an Illumina HiSeq 1500. TCRdb's own reprocessing of the public reads used fastp at Q25 and MiXCR and kept productive beta chains. CDR3 protein sequences are deduplicated, and each keeps its most common genes and DNA. Here the sample has about 570,000 distinct CDR3 sequences; over 35% occur a single time. Over 45% of the sample lies in the top ten. The meaning of the sample's treatment or condition label: in vitro stimulation with specific CMV peptide epitopes to enrich CMV-specific T cells. Sequenced material: cultured PBMCs, taken from culture after CMV antigen stimulation. Receptor source: a human donor in good health (CMV status not recorded). Some clones in this sample may be carry-over from other donors' samples.

This clonotype was counted only a few times. This sequence joins TRBV7-2 and TRBJ2-3, with 13 bases identical to TRBD2. The V and J ends lost 3 bases and 5 bases, in that order; junction bases with no gene match: 11. The CDR3 sequence is 18 residues long. Germline values: CDR1 SGHTA, CDR2 FQGNSA. The CDR3 DNA reads as TGTGCCAGCAGCTTCCCCTTGACTAGCGGGGGGCGGGAAGATACGCAGTATTTT. Translating it yields CASSFPLTSGGREDTQYF.

The chain links TRBV19 to TRBJ2-1, with D possibly TRBD1 on 6 matching bases. The CDR3 totals 13 residues. The V gene's germline CDR1 is LNHDA and CDR2 SQIVND (reference sequence). V was trimmed by 1 base and J by 8 bases, leaving 9 bases between them. DNA of the CDR3: TGTGCCAGTAGTATAGCTCAGGGGTATGAGCAGTTCTTC. Translating gives CASSIAQGYEQFF.

This clonotype was seen more than once but under ten times. The V gene is TRBV12-3 or TRBV12-4, the J gene TRBJ2-3; no firm D call. The CDR3 spans 14 residues. Trimming left V 1 base short and J 5 bases short, with 10 bases between. CDR3 amino acids: CASSLGPPLDTQYF. Written as DNA, the CDR3 is TGTGCCAGCAGTTTAGGGCCCCCCTTAGATACGCAGTATTTT.

The rearrangement links TRBV2 to TRBJ2-7; 7 bases align to TRBD1. The ends lost 6 bases at V and 3 bases at J; junction bases unmatched: 2. This CDR3 contains 12 residues. CDR1 and CDR2 (germline): SNHLY, FYNNEI. The CDR3 bases are TGTGCCAGCAGAGACAGGGTCTACGAGCAGTACTTC. Translated, it gives CASRDRVYEQYF.

The sample holds a few counts of this clonotype. The gene calls are TRBV27 and TRBJ2-3, with TRBD1 identical over 8 bases. Germline-derived CDR1 and CDR2 are MNHEY and SMNVEV (reference sequence). Germline trimming cut 4 bases from V and 2 bases from J; bases unmatched to any gene: 2. The CDR3 has 14 residues. CDR3 loop: CASSWTGITDTQYF. Here the CDR3 DNA reads TGTGCCAGCAGTTGGACAGGGATCACAGATACGCAGTATTTT.